The 14 T cell receptor beta chains in this list originate from one sample, sequenced in a study of regulatory T cells in long-lasting Graves disease. Regarding time point: newly diagnosed GD, antithyroid drugs for less than 3 months. PBMCs were the source of the RNA used for TCR sequencing. To make TCR beta libraries, researchers used iRepertoire HTBI primers and Arm-PCR of CDR3 regions. TCRdb recomputed calls from the multiplex PCR reads with MiXCR, one row per CDR3 protein. This table has roughly 350,000 distinct CDR3 sequences, around 15% appearing once. This sample was shared with a second study, whose subject was T cells in Graves' hyperthyroidism and ophthalmopathy.

Sequences were derived from peripheral blood mononuclear cells (PBMCs), sampled at new diagnosis, from a patient treated with antithyroid drugs. All receptors come from a woman between 18 and 29 years old with Graves disease.

This rearrangement joins TRBV10-3 to TRBJ1-3; TRBD1 matches 8 bases. Per germline, CDR1 ENHRY and CDR2 SYGVKD. The CDR3 covers 14 residues. Trimming at V came to 7 bases and at J to 1 base, leaving 3 bases not matched to a gene. The CDR3 nucleotides are TGTGCCATCAAGTACAGGGGGTCTGGAAACACCATATATTTT. It yields the protein CAIKYRGSGNTIYF.

Details on this clonotype: Since a much larger clone is just one base distant, this may be a read error. V is TRBV7-3 and J is TRBJ2-2; 9 positions match TRBD1. With 1 base clipped from V and 3 bases from J, the junction kept 6 bases outside the gene matches. The CDR3 is made up of 17 amino acids. In germline, CDR1 is SGHTA, CDR2 FQGTGA. The CDR3 spells CASSLRVTGGDTGELFF. In nucleotides, the CDR3 is TGTGCCAGCAGCTTAAGGGTTACAGGGGGCGACACCGGGGAGCTGTTTTTT.

Comments on this clonotype: At one end, the junction sequence differs from germline, possibly due to a read error. V and J are TRBV5-5 and TRBJ2-7, with unresolved D. This CDR3 contains 14 residues. Germline loops: CDR1 SGHKS, CDR2 YYEKEE (reference sequence). The CDR3 protein is CASSHPPNSYEQYF. Written as DNA, the CDR3 is TGCGCCAGCAGCCACCCCCCGAACTCCTACGAGCAGTACTTC.

This clonotype was observed many times. The V and J genes are TRBV28 and TRBJ1-4; D possibly corresponds to TRBD1 (5 bases). In germline, CDR1 is MDHEN, CDR2 SYDVKM. V dropped 6 bases and J dropped 0 bases, with 8 bases sitting between them. The CDR3 length is 14 residues. In DNA form, the CDR3 reads TGTGCCAGCAGCGCGGGGGCAACTAATGAAAAACTGTTTTTT. Translating it yields CASSAGATNEKLFF.

This clonotype was seen ten or more times. The J gene is TRBJ2-1, the V gene TRBV29-1; 10 nucleotides align to TRBD2. V shed 5 bases, J shed 7 bases, and the junction held 17 bases outside the gene matches. CDR1 and CDR2 (germline): SQVTM, ANQGSEA. The CDR3 is 17 residues long. CDR3 loop: CSVTRLPRSGGANEQFF. The CDR3, as DNA: TGCAGCGTTACCCGACTCCCAAGGAGCGGGGGGGCTAATGAGCAGTTCTTC.

This clonotype was detected ten times or more. This chain uses TRBV10-3 with TRBJ2-7; D perhaps matches TRBD1 (5 bases). CDR1 ENHRY and CDR2 SYGVKD come from the germline V gene. The CDR3 length is 14 residues. The V end lost 3 bases, the J end lost 4 bases, and 13 bases lay between the germline ends. The CDR3 protein is CAISEGQGMYEQYF. The CDR3 coding sequence is TGTGCCATCAGTGAAGGGCAGGGCATGTACGAGCAGTACTTC.

This clonotype was counted ten times or more. The CDR3 here is CASSWMWQGKGLGYGYTF. CDR3 sequence (DNA): TGTGCCAGCAGCTGGATGTGGCAGGGGAAGGGGCTGGGCTATGGCTACACCTTC. This chain links TRBV3-1 with TRBJ1-2, with a tentative D call TRBD1 (6 bases). Trimming stripped 5 bases from V and 4 bases from J, with 26 bases between. The V gene's germline CDR1 is LGHDT and CDR2 YNNKEL (reference sequence). The CDR3 spans 18 residues.

This clonotype occurred many times. The chain uses TRBV5-1 and TRBJ1-6; no clear D gene. This CDR3 region has 12 residues. The germline V gene has CDR1 SGHRS and CDR2 YFSETQ. V lost 5 bases and J lost 11, with 11 bases in between. The CDR3 here is CASSPDYPPLHF. In DNA, the CDR3 is TGCGCCAGCAGTCCTGACTACCCACCCCTCCACTTT. Full variable domain (outside the CDR3, taken from reference TRBV5-1 and TRBJ1-6): KAGVTQTPRYLIKTRGQQVTLSCSPISGHRSVSWYQQTPGQGLQFLFEYFSETQRNKGNFPGRFSGRQFSNSRSEMNVSTLELGDSALYLCASSPDYPPLHFGNGTRLTVT.

This clonotype was seen only a few times. The chain recombines TRBV20-1 with TRBJ2-1; 7 bases are a match to TRBD2. This CDR3 comprises 14 residues. Germline-derived CDR1 and CDR2 are DFQATT and SNEGSKA (reference sequence). V lost 6 bases to trimming and J lost 0 bases; unmatched junction nucleotides: 5. The DNA for the CDR3 is TGCAGTGCCGGCCGCGGGAGCTCCTACAATGAGCAGTTCTTC. Its protein product is CSAGRGSSYNEQFF.

A note on this clonotype: A much larger clone is a single base away; this may be a read error. This rearrangement joins TRBV6-9 to TRBJ2-3; the D gene could be TRBD1 or TRBD2 (5 bases each). The CDR3 spans 17 residues. Between the trimmed V and J ends, which lost 4 bases and 4 bases, there was a span of 21 bases. Looked up from germline, CDR1 is MNHGY and CDR2 is SVAAGI. The chain's CDR3 is CASSCQGSGRAPDTQYF. The CDR3, as DNA: TGTGCCAGCAGTTGCCAGGGATCGGGACGAGCCCCAGATACGCAGTATTTT.

This clonotype was seen at least ten times. The V call is TRBV5-8, the J call TRBJ1-5; 7 positions match TRBD1. The germline V gene encodes CDR1 SGHTS and CDR2 YDEGEE. Trimming removed 2 bases from V and 4 bases from J; junction bases left unmatched: 9. The CDR3 consists of 16 residues. The CDR3 DNA reads TGTGCCAGCAGCTTAGGGGGCACCTCGTGGAATCAGCCCCAGCATTTT. Translated: CASSLGGTSWNQPQHF.

This clonotype was found once. The gene calls are TRBV5-1 and TRBJ2-2; 14 nucleotides line up with TRBD2. Per the germline V gene, CDR1 is SGHRS and CDR2 is YFSETQ. This CDR3 is 18 amino acids long. Germline trimming cut 0 bases from V and 5 bases from J; bases unmatched to any gene: 6. CDR3 sequence: CASSLAGTSGRRTGELFF. The CDR3 nucleotides read TGCGCCAGCAGCTTGGCCGGGACTAGCGGGAGACGGACCGGGGAGCTGTTTTTT.

At least ten counts were recorded for this clonotype. CDR3 protein: CSARVIVLGQLSYEQYF. For the CDR3, the DNA is TGCAGTGCTAGAGTTATAGTCTTAGGACAGTTATCCTACGAGCAGTACTTC. The gene calls are TRBV20-1 and TRBJ2-7; D possibly corresponds to TRBD1 (6 bases). CDR3 size: 17 residues. Germline CDR1 reads DFQATT; CDR2 reads SNEGSKA (reference sequence). V dropped 1 base and J dropped 1 base, with 20 bases sitting between them.

At least ten counts were recorded for this clonotype. The chain carries TRBV18 and TRBJ2-1, with 10 bases identical to TRBD1. CDR1 and CDR2 from the germline V gene are KGHSH and LQKENI. Unmatched junction bases numbered 12, after V lost 3 bases and J lost 7 bases. The CDR3 consists of 17 residues. CDR3 in amino acids: CASSPLYRDRGWNEQFF. The CDR3 DNA reads as TGTGCCAGCTCACCGCTGTACCGGGACAGGGGTTGGAATGAGCAGTTCTTC.